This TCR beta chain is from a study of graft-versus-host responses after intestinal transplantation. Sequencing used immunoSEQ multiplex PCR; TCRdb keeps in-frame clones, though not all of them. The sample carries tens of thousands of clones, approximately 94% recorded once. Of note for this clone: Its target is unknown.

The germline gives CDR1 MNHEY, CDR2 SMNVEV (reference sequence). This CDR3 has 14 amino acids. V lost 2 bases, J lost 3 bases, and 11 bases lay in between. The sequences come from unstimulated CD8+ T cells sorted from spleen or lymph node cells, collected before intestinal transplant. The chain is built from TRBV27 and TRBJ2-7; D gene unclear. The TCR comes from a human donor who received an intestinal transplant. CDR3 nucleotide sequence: TGTGCCAGCAGTTTACTGGCCGGAGACTACGAGCAGTACTTC. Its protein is CASSLLAGDYEQYF.